This T cell receptor (beta chain) was recovered during a study of identical twins. Template switching, a step in the protocol, added a universal primer site, and cDNA carried unique molecular identifiers. Each CDR3 protein gets one entry after TCRdb re-called the 5' RACE reads with MiXCR. The data show around 510,000 distinct CDR3 sequences, over 11% seen once. The CDR3 length is 16 residues. With 5 bases removed from V and 0 bases from J, the gap between germline ends came to 15 bases. Germline values: CDR1 MDHEN, CDR2 SYDVKM. The same specimen was also included in a second study, on yellow fever vaccine responses in identical twins.

The rearrangement uses TRBV28 and TRBJ2-3; no clear D gene. Input material: CD4+ T cells sorted from blood. The source of this sequence is a woman between 18 and 29 years old in good health. The CDR3 reads CASSIDDWASTDTQYF. The CDR3 region has the DNA TGTGCCAGCAGTATCGACGACTGGGCTAGCACAGATACGCAGTATTTT. Complete variable domain (other parts from reference TRBV28 and TRBJ2-3): DVKVTQSSRYLVKRTGEKVFLECVQDMDHENMFWYRQDPGLGLRLIYFSYDVKMKEKGDIPEGYSVSREKKERFSLILESASTNQTSMYLCASSIDDWASTDTQYFGPGTRLTVL.